This T cell receptor (beta chain) was sequenced during a study of siplizumab effects on memory and regulatory T cells (dated by TCRdb to about 2019). About the study as a whole: The effect of the anti-CD2 antibody siplizumab on alloreactive T-cell subsets was examined in allogeneic mixed lymphocyte reactions constructed from human PBMCs. The paper as a whole reports these results and caveats: Roughly 75-97% of proliferating CD4+ or CD8+ clones could not be assigned a naive or memory phenotype. Among mappable alloreactive CD4+ clones, the Treg-derived fraction averaged 68.8% with siplizumab versus about 25% in control reactions. The cumulative frequency of alloreactive sequences that could be traced back to unstimulated CD4+ memory T cells was significantly reduced by siplizumab. Whether proliferating Tregs from siplizumab cultures were suppressive was not functionally confirmed. Sequences below about 10^-5 frequency were poorly captured, so only a minor fraction of alloreactive clones could be mapped to unstimulated subsets. Compared with memory T cells, unstimulated naive T cells appeared more diverse, and naive cells seemed to make a substantial contribution to the alloresponse.

Libraries were prepared through the immunoSEQ multiplex PCR assay. Some 1.1 x 10^5 TCR templates per sample were assayed by the deep sequencing platform. Genomic DNA extracted from sorted T cells was the material used for TCRbeta CDR3 sequencing. The original methods were these. The R programming language was used for the clonal analysis of the TCRbeta CDR3 data. Alloreactive CD4+ and CD8+ clones were defined by comparing unstimulated samples with post-reaction CFSE-low samples. Regulatory or non-regulatory origin of alloreactive CD4+ clones was assigned by matching sequences to the sorted unstimulated Treg and non-Treg repertoires. TCRdb carries this immuneACCESS record with in-frame sequences only. Its versions omit some clonotypes, under half of them owing to an unresolved V gene in the studies checked, with the rest unexplained. For V, J and clone size, that table is used; D and trimming come from the DNA. For this sample the table gives over 100,000 clones, of which roughly 93% were detected only once. Under 0.2% of the sample goes to the ten largest clones.

This clone was observed once. There is no known antigen for this receptor. Within one base of it there is no much larger clone, and no base qualities were kept. CDR1 and CDR2 are drawn from the germline V gene: ENHRY, SYGVKD. Here V drops 11 bases and J drops 6 bases, and the junction holds 9 bases not matched to any gene. CDR3 length: 13 amino acids, cysteine to phenylalanine. The kept DNA is CDR3 alone, 39 bases in frame from the first base. TCRbeta CDR3 sequencing was performed on sorted unstimulated T cells and on proliferating T cells recovered from mixed lymphocyte reactions. Fresh whole blood from ten HLA-typed healthy donors was used as the source from which PBMCs were isolated. To map where alloreactive clones came from, unstimulated CD4+ non-regulatory T cells were FACS-sorted.

The TCR originated in a human donor in good health. The sample taken for sequencing was non-Treg CD4+ T cells sorted from blood. According to the study, the label for this sample's cell subset or site signals: FACS-sorted unstimulated CD4+ non-regulatory T cells. The sequence is built from TRBV10-3 and TRBJ2-2, with 7 middle bases fitting TRBD1. The CDR3 protein sequence reads: CAATKTGAGELFF. The nucleotide sequence is TGTGCCGCTACAAAAACAGGGGCCGGGGAGCTGTTTTTT.